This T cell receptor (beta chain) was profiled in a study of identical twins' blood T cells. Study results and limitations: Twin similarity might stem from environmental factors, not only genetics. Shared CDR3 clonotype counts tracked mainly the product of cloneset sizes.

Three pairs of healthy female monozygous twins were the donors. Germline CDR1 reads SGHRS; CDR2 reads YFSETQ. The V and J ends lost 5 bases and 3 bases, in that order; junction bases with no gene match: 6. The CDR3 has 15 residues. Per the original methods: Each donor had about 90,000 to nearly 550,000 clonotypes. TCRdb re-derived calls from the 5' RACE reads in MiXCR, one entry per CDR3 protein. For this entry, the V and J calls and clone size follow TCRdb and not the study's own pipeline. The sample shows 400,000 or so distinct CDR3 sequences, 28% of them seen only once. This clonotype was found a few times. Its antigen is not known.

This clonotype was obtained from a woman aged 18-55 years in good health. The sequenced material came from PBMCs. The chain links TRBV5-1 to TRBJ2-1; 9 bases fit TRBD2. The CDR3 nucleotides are TGCGCCAGCAGTTGGCTAGCGGGGAGCTACAATGAGCAGTTCTTC. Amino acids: CASSWLAGSYNEQFF.